These 27 T cell receptor beta chains came from one sample sequenced in a study of T cell repertoires in cytomegalovirus infection. MiXCR was run by TCRdb on the reads, yielding one entry per CDR3 protein. Of hundreds of thousands of distinct CDR3 sequences listed, roughly 15% are singletons. What was sequenced was PBMCs. The receptors shown here come from a human donor in good health (CMV status not recorded). Some clones in this sample may be carry-over from other donors' samples.

This rearrangement joins TRBV20-1 to TRBJ2-7, with D possibly matching TRBD1 (5 bases). The V end lost 1 base, the J end lost 2 bases, and 15 bases lay between the germline ends. Germline assignment: CDR1 DFQATT and CDR2 SNEGSKA (reference sequence). This CDR3 is 15 amino acids long. CDR3 DNA: TGCAGTGCTAGAGTGTGGCAGAAAGGGGCCTACGAGCAGTACTTC. Translation gives CSARVWQKGAYEQYF.

The chain links TRBV24-1 to TRBJ2-1; 10 bases line up with TRBD2. Germline assignment: CDR1 KGHDR and CDR2 SFDVKD. The CDR3 runs 16 residues. The V and J ends lost 6 bases and 5 bases, in that order; junction bases with no gene match: 9. The CDR3 loop is CATSRFGAGGNNEQFF. The DNA of the CDR3 is TGTGCCACCAGTCGGTTCGGAGCGGGGGGGAACAATGAGCAGTTCTTC.

The gene calls are TRBV5-1 and TRBJ2-7; TRBD2 matches at 11 bases. Trimming cost V 3 bases and J 4 bases; bases outside gene matches: 6. The CDR3 runs 15 residues. CDR1 is SGHRS, CDR2 YFSETQ, per germline. CDR3 residues: CASSSSGGQLYEQYF. Here the CDR3 DNA reads TGCGCCAGCAGCTCTAGCGGGGGGCAACTATACGAGCAGTACTTC. Full variable domain (outside the CDR3, taken from reference TRBV5-1 and TRBJ2-7): KAGVTQTPRYLIKTRGQQVTLSCSPISGHRSVSWYQQTPGQGLQFLFEYFSETQRNKGNFPGRFSGRQFSNSRSEMNVSTLELGDSALYLCASSSSGGQLYEQYFGPGTRLTVT.

This clonotype was seen at least ten times. The rearrangement joins TRBV7-2 to TRBJ2-5; 7 nucleotides line up with TRBD1. The CDR3 runs 14 residues. V lost 4 bases, J lost 5 bases, and 7 bases stayed unmatched. Germline values: CDR1 SGHTA, CDR2 FQGNSA. The CDR3 nucleotides are TGTGCCAGCAGCTACCGGACAGGTCCGGAGACCCAGTACTTC. It yields the protein CASSYRTGPETQYF.

This clonotype appeared a few times. V and J are TRBV6-6 and TRBJ1-1; the D is unclear. V was pared by 0 bases and J by 3 bases, with 14 bases between. The germline V gene encodes CDR1 MNHNY and CDR2 SVGAGI (reference sequence). The CDR3 length is 16 residues. CDR3 DNA: TGTGCCAGCAGTTACTCTCTTGGGGTGACGGACACTGAAGCTTTCTTT. Amino acids: CASSYSLGVTDTEAFF.

In its sample, this clonotype was seen a few times. The chain has TRBV19 and TRBJ1-4, with D perhaps matching TRBD1 (5 bases). The V end lost 3 bases, the J end lost 8 bases, and 10 bases lay between the germline ends. Germline V CDR1 and CDR2: LNHDA, SQIVND (reference sequence). The CDR3 is 13 residues long. The CDR3 nucleotides read TGTGCCAGTAGTATCCGGGGCGGCGAAAAACTGTTTTTT. It translates to CASSIRGGEKLFF.

In this sample, this clonotype turned up once. V is TRBV5-1 and J is TRBJ2-5; 8 positions match TRBD2. The ends lost 10 bases at V and 4 bases at J; junction bases unmatched: 21. Germline-derived CDR1 and CDR2 are SGHRS and YFSETQ. The CDR3 sequence is 17 residues long. The chain's CDR3 is CASREGGGPSRGETQYF. CDR3 nucleotides: TGCGCCTCCCGGGAGGGCGGGGGGCCCAGCCGTGGAGAGACCCAGTACTTC.

This clonotype was counted many times. The chain has TRBV12-3 or TRBV12-4 and TRBJ2-5, with 9 bases fitting TRBD1. This CDR3 region has 15 residues. V lost 7 bases, J lost 5 bases, and 11 bases stayed unmatched. Here the CDR3 reads CASNLLGQGMETQYF. The CDR3 DNA reads TGTGCCAGCAACCTCCTCGGACAGGGGATGGAGACCCAGTACTTC.

This sequence joins TRBV7-2 and TRBJ1-6; D unresolved. This CDR3 region has 15 residues. V lost 1 base to trimming and J lost 8 bases, with 12 bases between them. The germline CDR1 and CDR2 sequences are SGHTA and FQGNSA. Written as DNA, the CDR3 is TGTGCCAGCAGCTTAGAGATCAGCCACTATTCACCCCTCCACTTT. Translating gives CASSLEISHYSPLHF.

The chain carries TRBV27 and TRBJ1-2; 10 bases agree with TRBD1. V was clipped by 6 bases and J by 8 bases; unmatched bases: 6. The CDR3 is 13 residues long. Germline V gene sequence: CDR1 MNHEY, CDR2 SMNVEV (reference sequence). The CDR3 protein is CASRTGQGKGYTF. Here the CDR3 DNA reads TGTGCCAGCAGGACGGGACAGGGGAAAGGCTACACCTTC.

This clonotype was detected many times. The genes are TRBV7-9 and TRBJ1-1; possible D gene TRBD1, 6 bases. The V end was cut by 2 bases, the J end by 3 bases, with 10 bases between. The CDR3 covers 14 residues. The germline gives CDR1 SEHNR, CDR2 FQNEAQ (reference sequence). The CDR3 region is CASSLRQEDTEAFF. In DNA, the CDR3 is TGTGCCAGCAGCTTACGACAGGAGGACACTGAAGCTTTCTTT.

The chain uses TRBV20-1 and TRBJ2-1; no definite D call. The V gene lost 6 bases and the J gene lost 5 bases, with 14 bases spanning the gap. Germline V gene data show CDR1 as DFQATT and CDR2 as SNEGSKA (reference sequence). The CDR3 is 13 amino acids. In DNA, the CDR3 is TGCAGTGCCCGAAGGGAAGGCGACAATGAGCAGTTCTTC. This translates into CSARREGDNEQFF.

This clonotype was detected ten times or more. The J gene is TRBJ2-7, the V gene TRBV7-2; a possible D gene is TRBD1 (5 bases). The germline V gene encodes CDR1 SGHTA and CDR2 FQGNSA. The CDR3 is 13 residues long. V was cut by 8 bases and J by 3 bases, with 14 bases left in between. This chain's CDR3 is CASGQGQDYEQYF. CDR3 sequence (DNA): TGTGCCAGCGGGCAGGGCCAAGACTACGAGCAGTACTTC.

This clonotype has ten or more counts. The chain has TRBV7-2 and TRBJ2-1, with 9 bases fitting TRBD1. Germline V gene lookup returns CDR1 SGHTA and CDR2 FQGNSA. The CDR3 sequence is 15 residues long. V lost 4 bases, J lost 7 bases, and 8 bases stayed unmatched. CDR3 loop: CASSSTGGHRNEQFF. The CDR3 coding sequence is TGTGCCAGCAGCTCGACAGGGGGTCACCGTAATGAGCAGTTCTTC.

In its sample, this clonotype was seen many times. The gene calls are TRBV28 and TRBJ1-1; D uncertain. Germline V gene lookup returns CDR1 MDHEN and CDR2 SYDVKM. The V and J ends lost 5 bases and 3 bases respectively, with 16 bases between them. The length of the CDR3 is 15 residues. Here the CDR3 reads CASSGMAKAYTEAFF. Written as DNA, the CDR3 is TGTGCCAGCAGTGGTATGGCGAAGGCTTACACTGAAGCTTTCTTT.

This clonotype was seen ten or more times. The genes are TRBV27 and TRBJ1-6; 7 nucleotides align to TRBD1. CDR3 length: 16 amino acids. V shed 7 bases, J shed 0 bases, and the junction held 6 bases outside the gene matches. From germline, CDR1 is MNHEY and CDR2 SMNVEV (reference sequence). CDR3 in DNA: TGTGCCAGCAATCCGACAGGGAGCTCCTATAATTCACCCCTCCACTTT. Its translation is CASNPTGSSYNSPLHF.

There are many counts of this clonotype. This chain joins TRBV27 and TRBJ2-3, with 8 nucleotides matching TRBD2. The CDR3 is made up of 16 amino acids. Trimming removed 6 bases from V and 5 bases from J; junction bases left unmatched: 13. Germline values: CDR1 MNHEY, CDR2 SMNVEV (reference sequence). The CDR3 loop reads CASSRAISGGRDTQYF. For the CDR3, the DNA is TGTGCCAGCAGCCGTGCTATCTCGGGGGGGAGAGATACGCAGTATTTT.

In this sample, this clonotype turned up many times. V and J are TRBV28 and TRBJ2-7; perhaps TRBD1 as D (5 bases). There are 15 residues in the CDR3. Trimming removed 7 bases from V and 0 bases from J, with 16 bases in between. CDR1 and CDR2 (germline): MDHEN, SYDVKM. The CDR3 spells CASMNGAAPSYEQYF. CDR3 in DNA: TGTGCCAGCATGAATGGGGCTGCCCCCTCCTACGAGCAGTACTTC.

This clonotype occurred a few times. The rearrangement links TRBV10-3 to TRBJ2-7; 9 nucleotides line up with TRBD1. Per the germline V gene, CDR1 is ENHRY and CDR2 is SYGVKD. Germline trimming cut 2 bases from V and 4 bases from J; bases unmatched to any gene: 6. The CDR3 contains 15 residues. CDR3 residues: CAISELRDRDYEQYF. For the CDR3, the DNA is TGTGCCATCAGTGAGCTCCGGGACAGGGATTACGAGCAGTACTTC.

The chain has TRBV27 and TRBJ1-2; the match to TRBD1 covers 10 bases. After removal of 5 bases from V and 14 bases from J, the junction contained 20 bases not matched to a gene. The germline gives CDR1 MNHEY, CDR2 SMNVEV (reference sequence). This CDR3 spans 16 amino acids. CDR3 nucleotides: TGTGCCAGCAGTCCCGGGACAGGGGCATCGCCATTTCACCTAACCTTC. Its translation is CASSPGTGASPFHLTF.

V is TRBV15 and J is TRBJ2-5; D not resolved. CDR3 length: 12 residues. Germline CDR1 LNHNV, CDR2 YYDKDF (reference sequence). V lost 1 base to trimming and J lost 6 bases, with 6 bases between them. The CDR3 DNA sequence: TGTGCCACCAGCAGAGCGCAGCAGACCCAGTACTTC. Its protein product is CATSRAQQTQYF.

The chain uses TRBV28 and TRBJ1-2; D uncertain. V lost 7 bases and J 3 bases, leaving 6 bases between the germline ends. Germline V gene lookup returns CDR1 MDHEN and CDR2 SYDVKM. The CDR3 has 11 amino acids. CDR3 sequence reads: CASTTDYGYTF. DNA for the CDR3: TGTGCCAGCACCACGGACTATGGCTACACCTTC.

The rearrangement uses TRBV6-8 and TRBJ2-7, with D perhaps given as TRBD1 or TRBD2 (5 bases each). V gave up 2 bases and J gave up 0 bases, with 17 bases separating them. Germline CDR1 is MNHGY and CDR2 is SAAAGT. CDR3 length equals 17 residues. CDR3 in DNA: TGTGCCAGCAGTTACGGCAGGGAGCCTCCAAACTCCTACGAGCAGTACTTC. Translation gives CASSYGREPPNSYEQYF.

This clonotype appeared a few times. The V gene is TRBV5-4, the J gene TRBJ1-2, with a weak D call TRBD1 (5 bases). Germline V gene sequence: CDR1 SGHNT, CDR2 YYREEE (reference sequence). The CDR3 has 15 residues. Trimming took off 5 bases at V and 0 bases at J, with 14 bases between the two ends. CDR3 nucleotides: TGTGCCAGCAGACCCGGGGGAGTTTCTAACTATGGCTACACCTTC. This sequence encodes CASRPGGVSNYGYTF.

This clonotype was picked up many times. The chain combines TRBV7-9 with TRBJ1-6, with D hard to call. Germline V gene sequence: CDR1 SEHNR, CDR2 FQNEAQ (reference sequence). Trimming left V 1 base short and J 7 bases short, with 11 bases between. The CDR3 is 15 amino acids. CDR3 sequence: CASSLDGRPNSPLHF. In nucleotides, the CDR3 is TGTGCCAGCAGCTTAGACGGCAGGCCCAATTCACCCCTCCACTTT.

A word on this clonotype: A junction end diverges from the germline sequence, so it may reflect a read error. This chain joins TRBV10-3 and TRBJ1-2; TRBD1 agrees at 8 bases. Looked up from germline, CDR1 is ENHRY and CDR2 is SYGVKD. The CDR3 covers 15 residues. The CDR3 loop reads CAISESRGQGYGFTF. CDR3 DNA sequence: TGTGCCATCAGTGAGTCCCGAGGACAGGGCTATGGCTTCACCTTC.

As to this clonotype: Possible read error: a much larger clone is one base away. The chain joins TRBV6-1 to TRBJ2-7; D tentatively fits TRBD1 or TRBD2 (6 bases each). Germline V gene data show CDR1 as MNHNS and CDR2 as SASEGT. V lost 6 bases and J lost 5, with 17 bases in between. The CDR3 has 14 residues. The CDR3: CASRTSGGAHEQYF. CDR3 coding DNA: TGTGCCAGCAGGACGTCCGGGGGCGCCCACGAGCAGTACTTC.